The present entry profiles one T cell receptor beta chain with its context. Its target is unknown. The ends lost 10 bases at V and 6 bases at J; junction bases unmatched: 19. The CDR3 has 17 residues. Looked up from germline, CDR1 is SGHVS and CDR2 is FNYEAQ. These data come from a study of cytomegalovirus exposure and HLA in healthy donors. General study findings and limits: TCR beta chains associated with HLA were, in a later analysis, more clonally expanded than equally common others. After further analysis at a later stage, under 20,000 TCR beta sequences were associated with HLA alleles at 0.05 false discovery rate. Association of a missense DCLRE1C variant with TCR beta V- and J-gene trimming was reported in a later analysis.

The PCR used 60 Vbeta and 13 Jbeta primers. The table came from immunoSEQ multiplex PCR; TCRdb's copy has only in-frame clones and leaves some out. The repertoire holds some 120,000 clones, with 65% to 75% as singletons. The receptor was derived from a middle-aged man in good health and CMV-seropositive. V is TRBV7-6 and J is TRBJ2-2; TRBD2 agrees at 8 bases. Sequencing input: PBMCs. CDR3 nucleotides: TGTGCCACCACCGAGCCCCTCGGGACTAGGAGTGCCGGGGAGCTGTTTTTT. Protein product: CATTEPLGTRSAGELFF.